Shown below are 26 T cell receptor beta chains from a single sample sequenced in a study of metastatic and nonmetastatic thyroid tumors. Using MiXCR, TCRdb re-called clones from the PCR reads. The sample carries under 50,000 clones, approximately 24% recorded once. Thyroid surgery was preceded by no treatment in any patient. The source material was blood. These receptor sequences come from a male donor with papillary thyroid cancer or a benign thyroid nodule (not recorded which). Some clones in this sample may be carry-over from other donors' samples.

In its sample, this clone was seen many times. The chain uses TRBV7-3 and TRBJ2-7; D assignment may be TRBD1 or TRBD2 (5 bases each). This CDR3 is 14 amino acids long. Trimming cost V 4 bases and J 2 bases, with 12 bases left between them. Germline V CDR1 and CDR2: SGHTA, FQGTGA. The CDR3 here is CASSSIPGPYEQYF. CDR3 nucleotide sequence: TGTGCCAGCAGCTCAATCCCGGGACCCTACGAGCAGTACTTC.

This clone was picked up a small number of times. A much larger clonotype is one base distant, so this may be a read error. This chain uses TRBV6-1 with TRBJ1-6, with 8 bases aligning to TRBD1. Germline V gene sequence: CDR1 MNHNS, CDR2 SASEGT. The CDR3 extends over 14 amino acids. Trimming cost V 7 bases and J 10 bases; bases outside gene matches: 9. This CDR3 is CASILDRGGSPLHF. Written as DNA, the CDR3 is TGTGCCAGCATCCTCGACAGGGGTGGATCACCCCTCCACTTT.

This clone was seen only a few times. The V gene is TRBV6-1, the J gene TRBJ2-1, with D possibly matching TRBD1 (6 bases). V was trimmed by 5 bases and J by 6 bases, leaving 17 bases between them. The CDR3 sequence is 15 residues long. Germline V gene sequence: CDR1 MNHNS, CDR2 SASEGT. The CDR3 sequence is CASSKKAGEGNEQFF. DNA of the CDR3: TGTGCCAGCAGTAAAAAGGCAGGGGAAGGCAATGAGCAGTTCTTC.

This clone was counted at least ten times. The CDR3 bases are TGTGCCAGCAGCCGGGACTCGGGCCAAGAGACCCAGTACTTC. Its protein is CASSRDSGQETQYF. J is TRBJ2-5 and V is TRBV7-9, with D perhaps TRBD2 (6 bases). Trimming cost V 5 bases and J 1 base, with 11 bases left between them. Germline V lookup: CDR1 SEHNR, CDR2 FQNEAQ (reference sequence). The CDR3 totals 14 residues.

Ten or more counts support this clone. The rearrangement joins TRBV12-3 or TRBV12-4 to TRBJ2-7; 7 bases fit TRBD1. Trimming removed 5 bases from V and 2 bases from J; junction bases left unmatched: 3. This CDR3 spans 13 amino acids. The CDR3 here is CASSNDRAYEQYF. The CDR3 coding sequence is TGTGCCAGCAGTAATGACAGGGCCTACGAGCAGTACTTC.

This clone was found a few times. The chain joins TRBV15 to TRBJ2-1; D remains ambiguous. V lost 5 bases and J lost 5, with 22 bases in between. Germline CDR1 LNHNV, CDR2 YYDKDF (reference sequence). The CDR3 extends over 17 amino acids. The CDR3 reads CATSAPPPAGPNNEQFF. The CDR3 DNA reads TGTGCCACCAGCGCTCCTCCTCCAGCAGGCCCTAACAATGAGCAGTTCTTC.

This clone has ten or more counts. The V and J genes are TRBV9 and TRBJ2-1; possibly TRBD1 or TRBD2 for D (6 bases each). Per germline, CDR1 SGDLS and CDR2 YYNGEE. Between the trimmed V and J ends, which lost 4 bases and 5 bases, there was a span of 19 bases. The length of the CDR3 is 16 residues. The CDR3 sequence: CASSPRGELGDNEQFF. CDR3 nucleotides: TGTGCCAGCAGCCCGAGGGGGGAGCTAGGAGACAATGAGCAGTTCTTC.

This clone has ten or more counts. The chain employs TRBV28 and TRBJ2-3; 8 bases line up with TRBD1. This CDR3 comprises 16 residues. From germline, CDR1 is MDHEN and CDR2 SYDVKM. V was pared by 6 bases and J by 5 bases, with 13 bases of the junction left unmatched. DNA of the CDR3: TGTGCCAGCAGACCGGTCCCGGGACAGGAGGGAGATACGCAGTATTTT. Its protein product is CASRPVPGQEGDTQYF.

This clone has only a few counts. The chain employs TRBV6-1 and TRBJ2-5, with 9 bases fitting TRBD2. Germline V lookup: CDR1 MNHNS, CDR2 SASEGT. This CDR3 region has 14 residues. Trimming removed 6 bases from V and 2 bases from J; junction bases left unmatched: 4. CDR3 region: CASRRGGEQETQYF. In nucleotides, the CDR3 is TGTGCCAGCAGGCGCGGGGGGGAGCAAGAGACCCAGTACTTC.

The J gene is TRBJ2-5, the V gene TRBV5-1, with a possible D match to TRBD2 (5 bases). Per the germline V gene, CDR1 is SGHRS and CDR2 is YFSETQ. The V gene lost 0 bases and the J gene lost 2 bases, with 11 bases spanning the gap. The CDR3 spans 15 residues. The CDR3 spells CASSLDSGGQETQYF. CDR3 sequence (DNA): TGCGCCAGCAGCTTGGATAGTGGCGGGCAAGAGACCCAGTACTTC.

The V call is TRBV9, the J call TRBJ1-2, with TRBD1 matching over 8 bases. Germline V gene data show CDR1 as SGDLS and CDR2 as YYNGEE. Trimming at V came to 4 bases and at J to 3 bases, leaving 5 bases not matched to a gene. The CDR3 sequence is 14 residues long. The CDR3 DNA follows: TGTGCCAGCAGCACCCTGACAGGGGACTATGGCTACACCTTC. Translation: CASSTLTGDYGYTF.

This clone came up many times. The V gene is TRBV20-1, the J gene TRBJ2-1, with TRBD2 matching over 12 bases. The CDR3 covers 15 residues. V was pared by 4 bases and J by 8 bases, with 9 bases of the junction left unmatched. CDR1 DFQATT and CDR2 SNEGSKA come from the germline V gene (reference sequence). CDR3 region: CSAKESSGRGDEQFF. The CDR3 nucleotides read TGCAGTGCTAAGGAGTCTAGCGGGAGGGGGGATGAGCAGTTCTTC.

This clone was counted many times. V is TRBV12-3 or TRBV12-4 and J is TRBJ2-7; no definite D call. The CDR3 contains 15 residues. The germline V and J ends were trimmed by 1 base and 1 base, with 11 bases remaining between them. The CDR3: CASSLGILGSYEQYF. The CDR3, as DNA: TGTGCCAGCAGTTTAGGGATACTCGGATCCTACGAGCAGTACTTC.

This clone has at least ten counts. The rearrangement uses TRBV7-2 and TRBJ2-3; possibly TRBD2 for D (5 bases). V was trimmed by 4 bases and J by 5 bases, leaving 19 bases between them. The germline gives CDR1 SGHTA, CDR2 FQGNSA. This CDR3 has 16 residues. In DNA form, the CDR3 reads TGTGCCAGCAGCTATAGCCCGGACTTTTCTATAGATACGCAGTATTTT. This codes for CASSYSPDFSIDTQYF.

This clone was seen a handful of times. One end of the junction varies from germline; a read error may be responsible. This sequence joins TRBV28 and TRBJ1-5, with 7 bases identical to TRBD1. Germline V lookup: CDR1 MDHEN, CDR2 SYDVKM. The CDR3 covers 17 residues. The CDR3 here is CASSESWPTGCNQPRHF. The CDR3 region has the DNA TGTGCCAGCAGTGAGTCTTGGCCGACAGGGTGCAATCAGCCCCGGCATTTT.

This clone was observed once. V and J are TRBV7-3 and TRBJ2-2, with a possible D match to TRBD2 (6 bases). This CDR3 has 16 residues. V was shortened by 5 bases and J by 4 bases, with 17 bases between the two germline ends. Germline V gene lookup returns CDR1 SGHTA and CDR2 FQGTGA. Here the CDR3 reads CASSPPPGEGTGELFF. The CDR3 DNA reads TGTGCCAGCAGCCCCCCCCCGGGAGAGGGCACCGGGGAGCTGTTTTTT.

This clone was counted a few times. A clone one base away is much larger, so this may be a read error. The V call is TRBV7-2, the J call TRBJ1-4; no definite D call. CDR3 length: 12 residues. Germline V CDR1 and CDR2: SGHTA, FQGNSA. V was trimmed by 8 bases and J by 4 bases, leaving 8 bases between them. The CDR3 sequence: CASRAFNEKLFF. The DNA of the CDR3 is TGTGCCAGCCGGGCCTTTAATGAAAAACTGTTTTTT.

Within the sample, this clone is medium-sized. The CDR3 DNA reads TGTGCCAGCAGTGAAGGGTTTCCGAGCTCCTATAATTCACCCCTCCACTTT. It codes for CASSEGFPSSYNSPLHF. The chain carries TRBV6-1 and TRBJ1-6, with D unclear. Trimming removed 1 base at V and 0 bases at J, with 10 bases between. CDR3 length equals 17 residues. CDR1 and CDR2 from the germline V gene are MNHNS and SASEGT.

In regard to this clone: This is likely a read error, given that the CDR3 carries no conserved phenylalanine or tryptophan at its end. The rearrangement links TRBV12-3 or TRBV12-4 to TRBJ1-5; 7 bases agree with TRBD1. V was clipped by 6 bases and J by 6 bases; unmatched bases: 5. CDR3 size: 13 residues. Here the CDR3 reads CASSCRGTQPQHL. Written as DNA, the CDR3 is TGTGCCAGCAGCTGCAGGGGGACTCAGCCCCAGCATCTT.

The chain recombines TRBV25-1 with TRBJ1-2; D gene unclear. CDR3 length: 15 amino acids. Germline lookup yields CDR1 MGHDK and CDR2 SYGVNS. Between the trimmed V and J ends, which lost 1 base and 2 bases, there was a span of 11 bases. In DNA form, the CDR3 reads TGTGCCAGCAGTGAATTAGGCACGAAAAACTATGGCTACACCTTC. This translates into CASSELGTKNYGYTF.

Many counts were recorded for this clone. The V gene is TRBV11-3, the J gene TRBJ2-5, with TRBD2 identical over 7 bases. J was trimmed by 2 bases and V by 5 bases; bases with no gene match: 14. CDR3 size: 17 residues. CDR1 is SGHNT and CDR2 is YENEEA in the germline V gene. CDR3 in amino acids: CASSPQVGGGLQETQYF. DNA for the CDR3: TGTGCCAGCAGCCCGCAGGTGGGGGGGGGACTACAAGAGACCCAGTACTTC.

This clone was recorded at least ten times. The CDR3 DNA reads TGTGCCAGCACCGGACTAGCGGGAGGGGGGGGCACAGATACGCAGTATTTT. Its protein product is CASTGLAGGGGTDTQYF. The chain recombines TRBV12-3 or TRBV12-4 with TRBJ2-3, with 15 bases identical to TRBD2. CDR3 length equals 17 residues. V lost 7 bases and J lost 1; bases outside the gene matches: 6.

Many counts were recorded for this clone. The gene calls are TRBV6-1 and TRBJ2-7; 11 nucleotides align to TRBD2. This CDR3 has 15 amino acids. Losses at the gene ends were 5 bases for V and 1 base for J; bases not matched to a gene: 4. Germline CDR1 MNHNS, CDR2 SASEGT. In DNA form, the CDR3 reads TGTGCCAGCAGTCAGCGACTAGCGGGATCCTACGAGCAGTACTTC. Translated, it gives CASSQRLAGSYEQYF.

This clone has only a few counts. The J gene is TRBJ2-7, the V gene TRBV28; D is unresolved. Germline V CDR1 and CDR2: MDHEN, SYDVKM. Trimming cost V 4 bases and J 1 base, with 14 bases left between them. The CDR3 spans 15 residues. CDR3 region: CASSSYSGGSYEQYF. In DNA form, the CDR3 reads TGTGCCAGCAGTTCCTACTCGGGCGGTTCCTACGAGCAGTACTTC.

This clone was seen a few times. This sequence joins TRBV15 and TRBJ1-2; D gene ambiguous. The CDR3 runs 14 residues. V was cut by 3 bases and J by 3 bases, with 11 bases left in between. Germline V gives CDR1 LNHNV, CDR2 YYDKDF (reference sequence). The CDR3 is CATSSQRADYGYTF. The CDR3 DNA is TGTGCCACCAGCAGTCAACGGGCCGACTATGGCTACACCTTC.

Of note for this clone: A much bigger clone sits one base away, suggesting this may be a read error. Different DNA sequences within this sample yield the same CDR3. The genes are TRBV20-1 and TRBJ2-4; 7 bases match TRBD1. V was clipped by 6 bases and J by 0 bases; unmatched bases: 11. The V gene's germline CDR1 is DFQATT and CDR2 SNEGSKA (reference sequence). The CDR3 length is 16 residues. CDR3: CSANKGGFLAKNIQYF. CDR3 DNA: TGCAGTGCCAATAAAGGGGGCTTCCTAGCCAAAAACATTCAGTACTTC.